This TCR beta chain was documented in a study of T cells after yellow fever vaccination. Study-wide points: Reappearance after the booster was seen for most primary-vaccination clones, at roughly 96% CD4 and about 90% CD8. The secondary response was weaker, and its peak arrived faster, on day 5 versus 15.

This clonotype was counted only a few times. Its antigen is not identified. Germline V gives CDR1 SGHDT, CDR2 YYEEEE. The CDR3 is 13 residues long. Trimming took 2 bases from V and 12 from J; bases not matched to a gene: 7. TCRdb itself ran the 5' RACE reads through MiXCR, one entry per CDR3 protein. The sample holds 400,000 or so distinct CDR3 sequences, around 19% seen once. The sample in question was PBMCs, obtained before the yellow fever booster vaccination. The clonotype comes from a man younger than 35 who received the YFV17D yellow fever vaccine. The chain is built from TRBV5-6 and TRBJ2-1, with TRBD2 matching 8 bases. CDR3 in amino acids: CASSFSGGPRQFF. The CDR3 DNA sequence: TGTGCCAGCAGCTTCAGCGGGGGCCCAAGGCAGTTCTTC.